This T cell receptor (beta chain) was found in a study of neurological immune-mediated disorders. This clonotype occurred many times. In TCRdb, the 5' RACE reads were re-called with MiXCR into one record per CDR3 protein. In the table there are approximately 50,000 distinct CDR3 sequences, around 10% of which are singletons. The CDR3 sequence is 15 residues long. Per the germline V gene, CDR1 is MGHDK and CDR2 is SYGVNS. Trimming shortened V by 5 bases and J by 2 bases, and 15 bases separated the two germline ends. The receptor comes from a man aged 65 to 85 with HTLV-1-associated myelopathy (HAM/TSP). The rearrangement uses TRBV25-1 and TRBJ1-1; unclear D gene. The sequenced sample consisted of PBMCs. The CDR3 spells CASSFSSTGNTEAFF. In DNA, the CDR3 is TGTGCCAGCAGTTTCTCCTCGACGGGAAACACTGAAGCTTTCTTT.